The source of this T cell receptor beta chain is a study of Ad26.COV2.S vaccination and SARS-CoV-2 variants. Clones were read by immunoSEQ multiplex PCR, and TCRdb kept only the in-frame ones, dropping some. The sample gives approximately 300,000 clones, around 84% of which show up once; 1.9% is in the top ten. Looked up from germline, CDR1 is LNHDA and CDR2 is SQIVND (reference sequence). The germline V and J ends were trimmed by 5 bases and 1 base, with 9 bases remaining between them. CDR3 size: 13 residues. Treatment defined: around 19 received Ad26.COV2.S at low or high dose, single or two shots; about 5 received placebo; per-sample allocation not given. Collection of samples fell on day 63 after the first vaccine or placebo injection. It was an adult aged 18-55 years in Boston who was the donor. Spike of the Wuhan-strain SARS-CoV-2 was expressed by an Ad26 vector, which formed the vaccine. General study results and limits: Similar non-spike TCR breadth was seen in vaccine and placebo recipients.

This clone turned up a few times. What it binds is not known. The chain has TRBV19 and TRBJ2-7; no definite D call. This specimen was peripheral blood, taken in a trial of Ad26.COV2.S vaccine versus placebo. The receptor was isolated from a person aged 18-60 years who received the Ad26.COV2.S COVID-19 vaccine or a placebo. In DNA form, the CDR3 reads TGTGCCAGTAGTCGAGAACAGTCCTACGAGCAGTACTTC. It is translated as CASSREQSYEQYF.